The 24 T cell receptor beta chains listed next were all sequenced from one sample in a study of Ad26.COV2.S vaccination and SARS-CoV-2 variants. Profiled with immunoSEQ multiplex PCR; TCRdb holds only in-frame clones, not every one. The data contain around 310,000 clones, about nine tenths of them seen just once; the ten biggest clones take up about 5%. The treatment denotes: some 20 received Ad26.COV2.S at low or high dose, single or two shots; about 5 received placebo; per-sample allocation not given. Sample collection was performed on day 63 after the first vaccine or placebo injection. The sequencing here drew on peripheral blood, taken in a trial of Ad26.COV2.S vaccine versus placebo. The receptors were gathered from a person between 18 and 65 years old who received the Ad26.COV2.S COVID-19 vaccine or a placebo.

The rearrangement links TRBV27 to TRBJ2-1, with D unresolved. The CDR3 consists of 13 residues. The germline CDR1 and CDR2 sequences are MNHEY and SMNVEV (reference sequence). V lost 3 bases, J lost 8 bases, and 11 bases lay in between. The CDR3 nucleotides read TGTGCCAGCAGTTTTACCCCCGAGGATGAGCAGTTCTTC. Its protein product is CASSFTPEDEQFF.

The chain has TRBV5-6 and TRBJ2-7, with a tentative D call TRBD1 (6 bases). V lost 4 bases and J 3 bases, leaving 17 bases between the germline ends. The CDR3 spans 15 residues. CDR1 and CDR2 from the germline V gene are SGHDT and YYEEEE. The CDR3 protein is CASSGTQGLFYEQYF. CDR3 nucleotide sequence: TGTGCCAGCAGCGGAACCCAGGGGTTGTTCTACGAGCAGTACTTC. The full variable domain, its missing parts supplied by reference TRBV5-6 and TRBJ2-7, is DAGVTQSPTHLIKTRGQQVTLRCSPKSGHDTVSWYQQALGQGPQFIFQYYEEEERQRGNFPDRFSGHQFPNYSSELNVNALLLGDSALYLCASSGTQGLFYEQYFGPGTRLTVT.

The CDR3 DNA reads TGTGCCAGCAGTTACTCCCGGCAGGGTGGTCGGTACTTC. Translation: CASSYSRQGGRYF. V and J are TRBV6-5 and TRBJ2-7; possibly TRBD1 for D (5 bases). V was pared by 0 bases and J by 12 bases, with 15 bases between. Per the germline V gene, CDR1 is MNHEY and CDR2 is SVGAGI. The CDR3 runs 13 residues.

This sequence joins TRBV14 and TRBJ1-1; D remains unclear. In germline, CDR1 is SGHDN, CDR2 FVKESK. This CDR3 contains 13 residues. Trimming took off 4 bases at V and 3 bases at J, with 9 bases between the two ends. The CDR3 sequence is CASSRNLDTEAFF. Here the CDR3 DNA reads TGTGCCAGCAGCCGAAATTTGGACACTGAAGCTTTCTTT.

This chain joins TRBV15 and TRBJ2-5, with D maybe TRBD1 (5 bases). This CDR3 is 15 amino acids long. Germline CDR1 LNHNV, CDR2 YYDKDF (reference sequence). Deletions cut 3 bases from V and 5 bases from J, with 16 bases between. This chain's CDR3 is CATSSPTDLRETQYF. The DNA of the CDR3 is TGTGCCACCAGCAGCCCGACAGATTTAAGGGAGACCCAGTACTTC.

CDR3 in amino acids: CASSLSGEFYGYTF. As DNA, the CDR3 is TGTGCCAGCAGTCTGAGCGGGGAGTTCTATGGCTACACCTTC. The chain links TRBV27 to TRBJ1-2; D unresolved. CDR3 size: 14 residues. The V gene's germline CDR1 is MNHEY and CDR2 SMNVEV (reference sequence). V was cut by 5 bases and J by 4 bases, with 14 bases left in between.

The rearrangement links TRBV25-1 to TRBJ2-5; D gene uncertain. V was shortened by 2 bases and J by 5 bases, with 0 bases between the two germline ends. The CDR3 is 10 amino acids. CDR1 MGHDK and CDR2 SYGVNS come from the germline V gene. This CDR3 reads CASSEETQYF. CDR3 DNA: TGTGCCAGCAGTGAAGAGACCCAGTACTTC.

The V call is TRBV6-2 or TRBV6-3, the J call TRBJ1-2; no reliable D call. The germline V and J ends were trimmed by 6 bases and 4 bases, with 12 bases remaining between them. This CDR3 is built from 13 residues. The V gene's germline CDR1 is MNHEY and CDR2 SVGEGT. The CDR3 nucleotides are TGTGCCAGCAGCCCCGGAGTTGTCTATGGCTACACCTTC. It encodes CASSPGVVYGYTF.

CDR3 DNA sequence: TGTGCCAGCAGCTTAGCTGGGGTACACTACAATGAGCAGTTCTTC. Translated, it gives CASSLAGVHYNEQFF. V is TRBV11-2 and J is TRBJ2-1; D not certain. The CDR3 length is 15 residues. Germline loops: CDR1 SGHAT, CDR2 FQNNGV. V was clipped by 1 base and J by 3 bases, with 10 bases between them.

The chain couples TRBV4-3 to TRBJ1-1, with D hard to call. The CDR3 spans 15 residues. The V and J ends lost 1 base and 0 bases respectively, with 9 bases between them. Germline V lookup: CDR1 LGHNA, CDR2 YSLEER. The CDR3 coding sequence is TGCGCCAGCAGCCAAGCTCCCCAGGTGAACACTGAAGCTTTCTTT. Amino acids: CASSQAPQVNTEAFF.

The J gene is TRBJ1-2, the V gene TRBV6-5; 9 positions match TRBD1. The CDR3 contains 15 residues. V was pared by 5 bases and J by 4 bases, with 8 bases of the junction left unmatched. The germline gives CDR1 MNHEY, CDR2 SVGAGI. CDR3 DNA: TGTGCCAGCAGTCCCAAGCTGACAGGGGGCTATGGCTACACCTTC. This encodes CASSPKLTGGYGYTF.

The rearrangement links TRBV6-2 or TRBV6-3 to TRBJ1-4; possible D gene TRBD1, 6 bases. Trimming left V 2 bases short and J 7 bases short, with 14 bases between. The V gene's germline CDR1 is MNHEY and CDR2 SVGEGT. This CDR3 region has 15 residues. The CDR3 here is CASSYPQGGSEKLFF. DNA for the CDR3: TGTGCCAGCAGTTACCCACAGGGAGGGAGTGAAAAACTGTTTTTT.

This chain links TRBV9 with TRBJ2-3; 8 bases are shared with TRBD2. CDR3 length: 16 residues. V lost 0 bases and J lost 4; bases outside the gene matches: 7. Germline lookup yields CDR1 SGDLS and CDR2 YYNGEE. The CDR3 loop reads CASSVGLASIADTQYF. The CDR3 DNA reads as TGTGCCAGCAGCGTAGGACTAGCGAGTATAGCAGATACGCAGTATTTT.

The chain carries TRBV18 and TRBJ2-4, with 8 bases lining up with TRBD2. Germline loops: CDR1 KGHSH, CDR2 LQKENI. The CDR3 has 16 residues. Losses at the gene ends were 6 bases for V and 3 bases for J; bases not matched to a gene: 10. CDR3 loop: CASSPRGGAGKNIQYF. The DNA for the CDR3 is TGTGCCAGCTCTCCTCGGGGGGGCGCCGGCAAAAACATTCAGTACTTC.

With respect to this clone: One end of the junction fails to match germline, which may point to a read error. This specimen includes other DNA sequences encoding the same CDR3. CDR3 amino acids: CASSSDSSDGYTF. The CDR3 region has the DNA TGCGCCAGCAGTTCTGACAGTAGCGATGGCTACACCTTC. V and J are TRBV13 and TRBJ1-2; maybe TRBD1 (5 bases). Germline values: CDR1 PRHDT, CDR2 FYEKMQ (reference sequence). The CDR3 is made up of 13 amino acids.

This chain links TRBV11-3 with TRBJ2-2; D call uncertain. Germline CDR1 SGHNT, CDR2 YENEEA. V was cut by 4 bases and J by 5 bases, with 11 bases left in between. This CDR3 region has 14 residues. The CDR3 spells CASSSARGTGELFF. The CDR3 coding sequence is TGTGCCAGCAGCTCCGCCCGCGGTACCGGGGAGCTGTTTTTT.

The rearrangement uses TRBV12-3 or TRBV12-4 and TRBJ2-2; no clear D. The CDR3 runs 12 residues. V dropped 8 bases and J dropped 6 bases, with 10 bases sitting between them. CDR3 nucleotide sequence: TGTGCCAGCCGGAGTGGTCCCGGGGAGCTGTTTTTT. Translating gives CASRSGPGELFF.

The chain has TRBV12-3 or TRBV12-4 and TRBJ2-7; D ambiguous. V lost 0 bases to trimming and J lost 5 bases, with 8 bases between them. There are 13 residues in the CDR3. This CDR3 is CASSLATGDEQYF. In DNA, the CDR3 is TGTGCCAGCAGTTTAGCGACGGGCGACGAGCAGTACTTC.

The chain has TRBV7-9 and TRBJ1-2; no reliable D call. The CDR3 consists of 11 residues. Trimming removed 3 bases from V and 2 bases from J, with 1 base in between. Germline V gene data show CDR1 as SEHNR and CDR2 as FQNEAQ (reference sequence). DNA for the CDR3: TGTGCCAGCAGCTTGAACTATGGCTACACCTTC. This gives the protein CASSLNYGYTF.

This clone was found a few times. V is TRBV12-3 or TRBV12-4 and J is TRBJ1-1; D remains ambiguous. The CDR3 spans 13 residues. Trimming took 6 bases from V and 0 from J, leaving 8 bases between them. This CDR3 is CASRTELNTEAFF. For the CDR3, the DNA is TGTGCCAGCAGAACAGAGTTGAACACTGAAGCTTTCTTT.

The chain joins TRBV4-1 to TRBJ2-1; D uncertain. The ends were cut back, 0 bases at V and 8 bases at J, with 20 bases in the middle. The germline CDR1 and CDR2 sequences are MGHRA and YSYEKL. CDR3 length: 17 amino acids. CDR3 sequence (DNA): TGCGCCAGCAGCCAAGAGTCTAGGGTATTAATGGTCTATGAGCAGTTCTTC. Translated, it gives CASSQESRVLMVYEQFF.

This chain links TRBV27 with TRBJ1-4; D uncertain. V was cut by 6 bases and J by 3 bases, with 11 bases left in between. The CDR3 has 14 residues. CDR1 and CDR2 from the germline V gene are MNHEY and SMNVEV (reference sequence). The CDR3 DNA is TGTGCCAGCAGCCCTGCAGGCCCTAATGAAAAACTGTTTTTT. Residues: CASSPAGPNEKLFF.

The chain has TRBV19 and TRBJ2-1, with TRBD2 matching over 7 bases. This CDR3 region has 13 residues. V lost 6 bases to trimming and J lost 9 bases; unmatched junction nucleotides: 8. Germline CDR1 LNHDA, CDR2 SQIVND (reference sequence). This chain's CDR3 is CASSRTSNGEQFF. In DNA form, the CDR3 reads TGTGCCAGTAGCCGGACTAGTAACGGTGAGCAGTTCTTC.

The gene calls are TRBV7-2 and TRBJ1-1; D is perhaps TRBD1 (5 bases). The V end was cut by 1 base, the J end by 4 bases, with 13 bases between. The germline gives CDR1 SGHTA, CDR2 FQGNSA. This CDR3 has 15 amino acids. This CDR3 reads CASSLVVRGPTEAFF. For the CDR3, the DNA is TGTGCCAGCAGCTTAGTGGTTCGGGGCCCCACTGAAGCTTTCTTT. Complete variable domain (other parts from reference TRBV7-2 and TRBJ1-1): GAGVSQSPSNKVTEKGKDVELRCDPISGHTALYWYRQSLGQGLEFLIYFQGNSAPDKSGLPSDRFSAERTGGSVSTLTIQRTQQEDSAVYLCASSLVVRGPTEAFFGQGTRLTVV.